The 23 T cell receptor beta chains below were found in one sample sequenced in a study of identical twins. MiXCR, run by TCRdb on the 5' RACE reads, gives a single entry per CDR3 protein. The sample contains some 660,000 distinct CDR3 sequences, about 9.4% of which appear only once. The same data also contributed to another study, on yellow fever vaccine responses in identical twins.

Sequenced material: PBMCs. The receptors originated from a woman younger than 30 in good health.

This clonotype was seen a handful of times. This chain connects TRBV6-2 or TRBV6-3 to TRBJ2-7; D may be TRBD2 (5 bases). Per the germline V gene, CDR1 is MNHEY and CDR2 is SVGEGT. Trimming removed 0 bases at V and 4 bases at J, with 7 bases between. The CDR3 runs to 13 residues. The CDR3 spells CASSYSTTYEQYF. The CDR3 DNA is TGTGCCAGCAGTTACTCGACTACGTACGAGCAGTACTTC.

This clonotype was observed a handful of times. The rearrangement uses TRBV12-3 or TRBV12-4 and TRBJ2-3, with 9 bases identical to TRBD2. The CDR3 runs 16 residues. V was clipped by 4 bases and J by 0 bases; unmatched bases: 5. CDR3: CASSSSGVPSTDTQYF. The DNA for the CDR3 is TGTGCCAGCAGTTCTAGCGGGGTACCTAGCACAGATACGCAGTATTTT.

The J gene is TRBJ2-1, the V gene TRBV3-1, with 10 bases aligning to TRBD2. The CDR3 has 14 residues. V lost 1 base, J lost 14 bases, and 8 bases stayed unmatched. CDR1 and CDR2 from the germline V gene are LGHDT and YNNKEL (reference sequence). The chain's CDR3 is CASSQGPGSGREFF. CDR3 in DNA: TGTGCCAGCAGCCAAGGGCCTGGGAGCGGGAGGGAGTTCTTC.

This clonotype was seen repeatedly, ten times or more. The chain combines TRBV20-1 with TRBJ2-1, with D uncertain. The germline V gene has CDR1 DFQATT and CDR2 SNEGSKA (reference sequence). The CDR3 covers 11 residues. V was cut by 3 bases and J by 7 bases, with 7 bases left in between. The CDR3 DNA follows: TGCAGTGCTAGTCGTTGGAATGAGCAGTTCTTC. This translates into CSASRWNEQFF.

This sequence joins TRBV7-2 and TRBJ2-4; perhaps TRBD1 as D (6 bases). The germline V gene encodes CDR1 SGHTA and CDR2 FQGNSA. Trimming removed 5 bases at V and 3 bases at J, with 14 bases between. This CDR3 comprises 15 residues. The CDR3 spells CASSTGQGSKNIQYF. DNA of the CDR3: TGTGCCAGCAGCACCGGCCAGGGGAGCAAAAACATTCAGTACTTC.

Only a few counts were recorded for this clonotype. The genes are TRBV12-3 or TRBV12-4 and TRBJ2-7; weak D call: TRBD2 (6 bases). The V gene lost 3 bases and the J gene lost 3 bases, with 12 bases spanning the gap. The CDR3 is 14 amino acids. The CDR3 spells CASSLGGVDYEQYF. Written as DNA, the CDR3 is TGTGCCAGCAGTTTGGGCGGGGTCGACTACGAGCAGTACTTC.

This chain joins TRBV6-2 or TRBV6-3 and TRBJ2-2; no definite D call. V gave up 5 bases and J gave up 8 bases, with 12 bases separating them. Germline V gene sequence: CDR1 MNHEY, CDR2 SVGEGT. The CDR3 runs to 13 residues. The CDR3 is CASSPRSSGELFF. CDR3 in DNA: TGTGCCAGCAGTCCTCGAAGTTCTGGGGAGCTGTTTTTT.

This clonotype was recorded at least ten times. V and J are TRBV20-1 and TRBJ2-1, with 14 bases lining up with TRBD2. Germline V gene lookup returns CDR1 DFQATT and CDR2 SNEGSKA (reference sequence). Unmatched junction bases numbered 9, after V lost 8 bases and J lost 0 bases. The length of the CDR3 is 17 residues. The CDR3 reads CSYLGTSGRNSYNEQFF. CDR3 nucleotides: TGCAGTTACCTAGGGACTAGCGGGAGAAACTCCTACAATGAGCAGTTCTTC.

This clonotype has at least ten counts. This chain links TRBV29-1 with TRBJ2-5, with D possibly TRBD2 on 6 matching bases. The CDR3 has 15 residues. Germline V gives CDR1 SQVTM, CDR2 ANQGSEA. The CDR3 DNA follows: TGCACCAGATCCCGCCCGACTAGTAGTGGCGAGACCCAGTACTTC. It translates to CTRSRPTSSGETQYF.

This clonotype occurred a few times. The chain uses TRBV4-2 and TRBJ2-7; 7 bases agree with TRBD2. CDR3 length: 16 residues. Germline CDR1 LGHNA, CDR2 YNFKEQ. V gave up 3 bases and J gave up 4 bases; unmatched junction bases: 12. CDR3 sequence reads: CASSHIRPSGLYEQYF. The CDR3 DNA is TGTGCCAGCAGCCATATAAGGCCTAGCGGACTTTACGAGCAGTACTTC.

As to this clonotype: A much bigger clone sits one base away, suggesting this may be a read error. CDR3 nucleotides: TGTGCCAGCAGACCTATGAGCTACGAGCAGTACTTC. Its translation: CASRPMSYEQYF. The chain combines TRBV7-9 with TRBJ2-7; D remains unclear. V lost 6 bases and J 3 bases, leaving 9 bases between the germline ends. The length of the CDR3 is 12 residues. From germline, CDR1 is SEHNR and CDR2 FQNEAQ (reference sequence).

This clonotype was counted a few times. This chain links TRBV6-2 or TRBV6-3 with TRBJ2-7, with 14 positions matching TRBD2. The CDR3 consists of 15 residues. With 8 bases clipped from V and 3 bases from J, the junction kept 6 bases outside the gene matches. Looked up from germline, CDR1 is MNHEY and CDR2 is SVGEGT. The CDR3 bases are TGTGCCAGCGGACTAGCGGGAGGACACTTCTACGAGCAGTACTTC. Protein product: CASGLAGGHFYEQYF.

The V gene is TRBV7-9, the J gene TRBJ2-7; weak D call: TRBD1 (7 bases). CDR1 SEHNR and CDR2 FQNEAQ come from the germline V gene (reference sequence). Trimming took off 7 bases at V and 3 bases at J, with 13 bases between the two ends. The length of the CDR3 is 13 residues. The chain's CDR3 is CASTRGALYEQYF. The CDR3 coding sequence is TGTGCCAGCACCAGGGGGGCCCTCTACGAGCAGTACTTC.

This clonotype has more than one count but fewer than ten. The chain joins TRBV11-2 to TRBJ2-5; 11 positions agree with TRBD1. CDR3 length: 16 residues. V lost 5 bases, J lost 9 bases, and 14 bases stayed unmatched. CDR1 is SGHAT and CDR2 is FQNNGV in the germline V gene. The CDR3 DNA reads as TGTGCCAGCAGCCCTGGACAGGGGGCCCCGGGGTGGGCCCAGTACTTC. This gives the protein CASSPGQGAPGWAQYF.

This clonotype was recorded a few times. The J gene is TRBJ2-3, the V gene TRBV5-1; 9 bases fit TRBD1. Looked up from germline, CDR1 is SGHRS and CDR2 is YFSETQ. V shed 6 bases and J 4 bases; nucleotides not matched to a gene: 9. This CDR3 has 15 amino acids. As DNA, the CDR3 is TGCGCCAGCAAGATACAGGGGGCAGAGTCAGATACGCAGTATTTT. Amino acids: CASKIQGAESDTQYF.

This clonotype has a count of ten or more. This chain uses TRBV6-1 with TRBJ2-1; no reliable D call. The CDR3 is 14 residues long. From germline, CDR1 is MNHNS and CDR2 SASEGT. V was clipped by 7 bases and J by 1 base, with 11 bases between them. Written as DNA, the CDR3 is TGTGCCAGCAATAGATCCCCTTCCTACAATGAGCAGTTCTTC. The encoded protein is CASNRSPSYNEQFF.

The sample holds a few counts of this clonotype. The V and J genes are TRBV5-1 and TRBJ2-7; 10 positions match TRBD2. V lost 4 bases and J lost 2; bases outside the gene matches: 9. Germline-derived CDR1 and CDR2 are SGHRS and YFSETQ. CDR3 length: 16 residues. The CDR3: CASSPLSGGAPYEQYF. The CDR3 region has the DNA TGCGCCAGCAGCCCCCTGAGCGGGGGGGCCCCCTACGAGCAGTACTTC.

About this clonotype itself: A much bigger clone sits one base away, suggesting this may be a read error. This chain joins TRBV12-3 or TRBV12-4 and TRBJ2-1; TRBD2 matches 7 bases. V shed 10 bases, J shed 4 bases, and the junction held 19 bases outside the gene matches. The CDR3 sequence is 17 residues long. In nucleotides, the CDR3 is TGTGCCATCAGCCCCTCCCTCCTTCTGGGGGGGTACAATGAGCAGTTCTTC. Translation gives CAISPSLLLGGYNEQFF.

The table lists this clonotype with a few counts. The J gene is TRBJ2-7, the V gene TRBV7-9; the D gene is possibly TRBD1 (7 bases). V shed 4 bases and J shed 0 bases, with 16 bases lying between them. The CDR3 covers 16 residues. Germline V gene data show CDR1 as SEHNR and CDR2 as FQNEAQ (reference sequence). The DNA for the CDR3 is TGTGCCAGCAGCTCCTCTTGGGGGGACAGCTCCTACGAGCAGTACTTC. Residues: CASSSSWGDSSYEQYF.

Here the CDR3 DNA reads TGTGCCAGCAGCCAAGAGAGCCGGAACACCGGGGAGCTGTTTTTT. Its translation: CASSQESRNTGELFF. The rearrangement joins TRBV14 to TRBJ2-2; D not certain. Trimming took 0 bases from V and 1 from J, leaving 6 bases between them. Germline lookup yields CDR1 SGHDN and CDR2 FVKESK. This CDR3 is built from 15 residues.

This clonotype was picked up many times. The chain uses TRBV20-1 and TRBJ1-4; D remains ambiguous. The germline V gene encodes CDR1 DFQATT and CDR2 SNEGSKA (reference sequence). V was pared by 1 base and J by 5 bases, with 11 bases between. CDR3 length equals 14 residues. The DNA of the CDR3 is TGCAGTGCTAGAGGCCGCAGGACCAATGAAAAACTGTTTTTT. It yields the protein CSARGRRTNEKLFF.

The table lists this clonotype with a few counts. The chain is built from TRBV7-2 and TRBJ2-6; D remains ambiguous. The V gene lost 6 bases and the J gene lost 0 bases, with 9 bases spanning the gap. CDR1 and CDR2 (germline): SGHTA, FQGNSA. CDR3 size: 15 residues. The CDR3 DNA follows: TGTGCCAGCAGTACCGATCTCTCTGGGGCCAACGTCCTGACTTTC. Its translation is CASSTDLSGANVLTF.

The chain uses TRBV28 and TRBJ2-7; D is unclear. Germline V gene sequence: CDR1 MDHEN, CDR2 SYDVKM. The CDR3 sequence is 14 residues long. Trimming stripped 5 bases from V and 3 bases from J, with 14 bases between. The CDR3 sequence is CASSPLQERYEQYF. The CDR3 DNA reads as TGTGCCAGCAGTCCACTTCAGGAGCGCTACGAGCAGTACTTC.